The 13 T cell receptor beta chains below all came from one sample that was sequenced in a study of T cell changes during pregnancy in multiple sclerosis. The assay was immunoSEQ multiplex PCR, and TCRdb's table has in-frame clones only and misses some. The sample consists of some 34,000 clones, 80% to 95% of them appearing once. This specimen consisted of CD4+ T cells from peripheral blood mononuclear cells, obtained in the third trimester of pregnancy. The receptors originated from a female donor in good health, enrolled as a control in a pregnancy study.

The sample holds one count of this clone. The chain carries TRBV7-9 and TRBJ1-1; TRBD1 might be the D (6 bases). Germline assignment: CDR1 SEHNR and CDR2 FQNEAQ (reference sequence). This CDR3 spans 17 amino acids. The ends were cut back, 1 base at V and 3 bases at J, with 18 bases in the middle. CDR3 coding DNA: TGTGCCAGCAGCTTAGTTCTGCTTCTGGGGGGGCACACTGAAGCTTTCTTT. This sequence encodes CASSLVLLLGGHTEAFF.

V usage is TRBV5-6 and J usage is TRBJ2-3; D is possibly TRBD1 (5 bases). Per germline, CDR1 SGHDT and CDR2 YYEEEE. Trimming took 4 bases from V and 8 from J, leaving 11 bases between them. This CDR3 is built from 12 residues. For the CDR3, the DNA is TGTGCCAGCAGCGGGGCCGCGGTTACGCAGTATTTT. Residues: CASSGAAVTQYF.

The V and J genes are TRBV6-6 and TRBJ1-1; unclear D gene. Germline V gene data show CDR1 as MNHNY and CDR2 as SVGAGI (reference sequence). Trimming removed 6 bases at V and 1 base at J, with 15 bases between. CDR3 size: 15 residues. The CDR3 nucleotides read TGTGCCAGCAGAGTCGATGGTCGGTGGAACACTGAAGCTTTCTTT. Its protein is CASRVDGRWNTEAFF.

The chain has TRBV4-3 and TRBJ1-4; TRBD1 is a possible D gene (5 bases). Germline V CDR1 and CDR2: LGHNA, YSLEER. V lost 3 bases to trimming and J lost 3 bases, with 14 bases between them. The CDR3 spans 16 residues. The CDR3 sequence is CASSQGLAGANEKLFF. The CDR3 coding sequence is TGCGCCAGCAGCCAGGGATTAGCGGGGGCTAATGAAAAACTGTTTTTT.

The V call is TRBV6-6, the J call TRBJ2-5; TRBD2 matches at 8 bases. Looked up from germline, CDR1 is MNHNY and CDR2 is SVGAGI (reference sequence). Germline trimming cut 2 bases from V and 1 base from J; bases unmatched to any gene: 6. CDR3 length: 16 amino acids. The CDR3, as DNA: TGTGCCAGCAGTTACGGCAGCGGGGGATTCCAAGAGACCCAGTACTTC. Translating gives CASSYGSGGFQETQYF.

The chain uses TRBV11-2 and TRBJ2-3; TRBD2 agrees at 12 bases. This CDR3 is built from 16 residues. In germline, CDR1 is SGHAT, CDR2 FQNNGV. The ends lost 5 bases at V and 2 bases at J; junction bases unmatched: 5. This CDR3 reads CASSAGLAGNTDTQYF. The CDR3, as DNA: TGTGCCAGCAGCGCCGGACTAGCGGGGAACACAGATACGCAGTATTTT.

This clone has only one observation. This sequence joins TRBV7-9 and TRBJ2-7; D possibly corresponds to TRBD2 (7 bases). The CDR3 runs 15 residues. Germline CDR1 reads SEHNR; CDR2 reads FQNEAQ (reference sequence). V lost 5 bases and J 1 base, leaving 15 bases between the germline ends. This CDR3 reads CASSTRGGGSYEQYF. The CDR3 bases are TGTGCCAGCAGCACGAGAGGGGGGGGTTCCTACGAGCAGTACTTC.

The rearrangement links TRBV2 to TRBJ2-1; no firm D call. The CDR3 spans 11 residues. Germline CDR1 and CDR2: SNHLY and FYNNEI. The V gene lost 6 bases and the J gene lost 4 bases, with 4 bases spanning the gap. CDR3 DNA: TGTGCCAGCAGCCCATACAATGAGCAGTTCTTC. Its protein product is CASSPYNEQFF.

V usage is TRBV7-3 and J usage is TRBJ1-6; 7 positions agree with TRBD1. The CDR3 contains 15 residues. With 2 bases clipped from V and 7 bases from J, the junction kept 5 bases outside the gene matches. Per germline, CDR1 SGHTA and CDR2 FQGTGA. CDR3 protein: CASSLAARGNSPLHF. The CDR3 DNA reads TGTGCCAGCAGCTTAGCAGCCAGGGGGAATTCACCCCTCCACTTT.

The chain recombines TRBV7-9 with TRBJ1-1; 7 bases align to TRBD1. The CDR3 runs to 15 residues. Germline assignment: CDR1 SEHNR and CDR2 FQNEAQ (reference sequence). Trimming at V came to 3 bases and at J to 0 bases, leaving 4 bases not matched to a gene. The CDR3 DNA sequence: TGTGCCAGCAGCTTTGTGGACAGGCTGAACACTGAAGCTTTCTTT. This encodes CASSFVDRLNTEAFF.

This clone was detected a few times. This chain uses TRBV10-3 with TRBJ1-1; TRBD1 is a possible D gene (5 bases). The CDR3 runs 14 residues. The germline CDR1 and CDR2 sequences are ENHRY and SYGVKD. The V gene lost 6 bases and the J gene lost 6 bases, with 17 bases spanning the gap. The CDR3 sequence: CAISPREGPSEAFF. The CDR3 DNA follows: TGTGCCATCAGCCCCCGGGAGGGACCCTCTGAAGCTTTCTTT.

The chain carries TRBV7-2 and TRBJ2-5; TRBD1 might be the D (5 bases). Germline V gives CDR1 SGHTA, CDR2 FQGNSA. V dropped 5 bases and J dropped 5 bases, with 9 bases sitting between them. This CDR3 comprises 12 residues. DNA of the CDR3: TGTGCCAGCAGCCCAAGGGGTGAGACCCAGTACTTC. Its translation: CASSPRGETQYF.

J is TRBJ1-1 and V is TRBV18; 7 bases are a match to TRBD1. V lost 3 bases and J lost 1; bases outside the gene matches: 8. The CDR3 is made up of 16 amino acids. Germline V gene lookup returns CDR1 KGHSH and CDR2 LQKENI. The CDR3 here is CASSPLTQGTNTEAFF. As DNA, the CDR3 is TGTGCCAGCTCACCTCTGACACAGGGGACGAACACTGAAGCTTTCTTT.